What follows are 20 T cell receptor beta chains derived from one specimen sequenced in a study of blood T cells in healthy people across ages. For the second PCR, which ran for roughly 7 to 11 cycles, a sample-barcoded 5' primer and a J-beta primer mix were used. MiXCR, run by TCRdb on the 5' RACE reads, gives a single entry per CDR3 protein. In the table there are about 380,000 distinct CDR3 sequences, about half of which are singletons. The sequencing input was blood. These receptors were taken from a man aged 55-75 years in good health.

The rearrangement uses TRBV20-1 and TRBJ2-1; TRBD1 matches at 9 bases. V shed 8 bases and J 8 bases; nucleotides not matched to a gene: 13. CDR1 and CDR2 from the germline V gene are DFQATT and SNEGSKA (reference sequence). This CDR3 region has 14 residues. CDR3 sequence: CSSSGTGLVYEQFF. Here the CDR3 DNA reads TGCAGTTCCTCCGGGACAGGGTTAGTCTATGAGCAGTTCTTC.

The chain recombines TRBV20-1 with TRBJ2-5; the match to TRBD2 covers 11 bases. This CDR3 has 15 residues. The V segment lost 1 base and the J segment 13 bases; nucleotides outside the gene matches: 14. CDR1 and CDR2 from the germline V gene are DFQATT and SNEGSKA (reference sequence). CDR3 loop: CSARVLAGGSHERYF. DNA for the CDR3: TGCAGTGCTAGAGTTCTAGCGGGAGGATCCCACGAGCGGTACTTC.

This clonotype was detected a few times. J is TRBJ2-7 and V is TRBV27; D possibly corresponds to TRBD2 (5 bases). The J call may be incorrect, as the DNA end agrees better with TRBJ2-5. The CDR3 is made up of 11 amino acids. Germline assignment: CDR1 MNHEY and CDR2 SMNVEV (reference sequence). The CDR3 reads CASSFGKTQYF. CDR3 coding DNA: TGTGCCAGCAGTTTCGGGAAGACCCAGTACTTC.

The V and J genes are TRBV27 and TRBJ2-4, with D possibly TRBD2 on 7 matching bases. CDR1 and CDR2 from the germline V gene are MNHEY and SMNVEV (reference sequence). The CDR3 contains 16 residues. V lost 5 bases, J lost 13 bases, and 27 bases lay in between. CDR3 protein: CASSPSGAGALVEQYF. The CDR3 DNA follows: TGTGCCAGCAGTCCCTCGGGGGCGGGGGCCCTCGTGGAGCAGTACTTC.

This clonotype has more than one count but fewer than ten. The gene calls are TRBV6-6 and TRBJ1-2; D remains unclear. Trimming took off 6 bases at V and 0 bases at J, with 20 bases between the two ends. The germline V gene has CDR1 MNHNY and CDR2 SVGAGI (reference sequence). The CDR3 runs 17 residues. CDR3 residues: CASSGNDGVPSNYGYTF. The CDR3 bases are TGTGCCAGCAGCGGGAATGATGGGGTACCGTCTAACTATGGCTACACCTTC.

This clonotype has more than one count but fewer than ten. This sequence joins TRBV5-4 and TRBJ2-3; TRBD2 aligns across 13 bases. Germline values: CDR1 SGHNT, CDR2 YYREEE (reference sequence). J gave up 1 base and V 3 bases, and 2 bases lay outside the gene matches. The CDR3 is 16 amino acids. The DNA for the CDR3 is TGTGCCAGCAGCTATGGGACTAGCGGGGGCACAGATACGCAGTATTTT. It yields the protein CASSYGTSGGTDTQYF.

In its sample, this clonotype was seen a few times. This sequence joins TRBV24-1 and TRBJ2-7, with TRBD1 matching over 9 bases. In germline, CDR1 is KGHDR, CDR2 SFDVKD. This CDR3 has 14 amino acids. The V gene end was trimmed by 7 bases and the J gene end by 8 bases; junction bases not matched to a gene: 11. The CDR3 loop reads CATSQGGQGEQQYF. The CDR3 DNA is TGTGCCACCAGCCAGGGGGGACAGGGCGAGCAGCAGTACTTC.

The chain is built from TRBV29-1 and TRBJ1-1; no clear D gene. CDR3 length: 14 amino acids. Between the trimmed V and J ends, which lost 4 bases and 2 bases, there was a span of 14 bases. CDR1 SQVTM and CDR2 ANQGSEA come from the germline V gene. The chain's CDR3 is CSVVGRTLNTEAFF. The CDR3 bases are TGCAGCGTTGTTGGTCGGACGTTAAACACTGAAGCTTTCTTT. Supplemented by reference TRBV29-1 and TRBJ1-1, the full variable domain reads SAVISQKPSRDICQRGTSLTIQCQVDSQVTMMFWYRQQPGQSLTLIATANQGSEATYESGFVIDKFPISRPNLTFSTLTVSNMSPEDSSIYLCSVVGRTLNTEAFFGQGTRLTVV.

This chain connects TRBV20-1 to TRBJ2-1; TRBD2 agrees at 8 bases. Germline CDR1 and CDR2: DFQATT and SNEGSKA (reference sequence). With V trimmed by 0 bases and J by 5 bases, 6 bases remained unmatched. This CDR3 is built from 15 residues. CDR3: CSAREGAGEDNEQFF. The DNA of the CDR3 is TGCAGTGCTAGAGAAGGAGCGGGGGAGGACAATGAGCAGTTCTTC.

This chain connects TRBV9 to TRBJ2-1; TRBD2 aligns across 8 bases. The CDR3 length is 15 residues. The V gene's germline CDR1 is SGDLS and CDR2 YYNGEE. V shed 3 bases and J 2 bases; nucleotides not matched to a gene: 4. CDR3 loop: CASSAAGDPYNEQFF. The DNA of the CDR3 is TGTGCCAGCAGCGCAGCGGGAGACCCCTACAATGAGCAGTTCTTC.

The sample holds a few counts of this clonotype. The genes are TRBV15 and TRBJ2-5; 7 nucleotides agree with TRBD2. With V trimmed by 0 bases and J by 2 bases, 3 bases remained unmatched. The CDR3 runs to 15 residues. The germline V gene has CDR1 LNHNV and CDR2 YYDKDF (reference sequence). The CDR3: CATSREGGSQETQYF. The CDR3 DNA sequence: TGTGCCACCAGCAGAGAGGGGGGGAGTCAAGAGACCCAGTACTTC.

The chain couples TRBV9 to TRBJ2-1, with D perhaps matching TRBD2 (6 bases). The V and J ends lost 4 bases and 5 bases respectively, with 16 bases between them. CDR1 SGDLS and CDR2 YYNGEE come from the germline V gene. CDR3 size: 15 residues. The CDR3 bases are TGTGCCAGCAGCCGTCGACTAGTTGTGGACAATGAGCAGTTCTTC. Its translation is CASSRRLVVDNEQFF.

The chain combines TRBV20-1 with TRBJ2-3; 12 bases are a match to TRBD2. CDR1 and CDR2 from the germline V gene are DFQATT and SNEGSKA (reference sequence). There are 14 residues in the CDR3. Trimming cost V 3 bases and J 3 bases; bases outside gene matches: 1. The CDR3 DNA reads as TGCAGTGCTAGTACTAGCGGGGGGACAGATACGCAGTATTTT. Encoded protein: CSASTSGGTDTQYF.

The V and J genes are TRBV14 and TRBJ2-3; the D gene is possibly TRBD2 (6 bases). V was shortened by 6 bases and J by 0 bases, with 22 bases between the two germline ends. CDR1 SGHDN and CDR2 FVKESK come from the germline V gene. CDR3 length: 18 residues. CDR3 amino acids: CASSPRVGGGPSTDTQYF. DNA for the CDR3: TGTGCCAGCAGTCCGCGAGTGGGTGGAGGGCCAAGCACAGATACGCAGTATTTT.

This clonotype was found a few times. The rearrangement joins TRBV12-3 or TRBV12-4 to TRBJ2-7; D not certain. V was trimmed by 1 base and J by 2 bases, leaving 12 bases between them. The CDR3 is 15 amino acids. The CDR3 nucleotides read TGTGCCAGCAGTTTAGTGCGCGGCTCTCCCTACGAGCAGTACTTC. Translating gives CASSLVRGSPYEQYF.

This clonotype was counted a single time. The CDR3 nucleotides read TGTGCCAGCAGCACGAGCCCGGGGAGGGAGACCCAGTACTTC. Translating gives CASSTSPGRETQYF. The chain is built from TRBV7-2 and TRBJ2-5; D may be TRBD2 (6 bases). Germline CDR1 is SGHTA and CDR2 is FQGNSA. CDR3 length: 14 amino acids. V lost 5 bases and J 5 bases, leaving 15 bases between the germline ends.

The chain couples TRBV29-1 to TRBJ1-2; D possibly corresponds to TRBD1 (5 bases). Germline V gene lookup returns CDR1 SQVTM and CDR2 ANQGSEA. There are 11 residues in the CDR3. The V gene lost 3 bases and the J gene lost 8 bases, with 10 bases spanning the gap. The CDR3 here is CSVDAGRGYTF. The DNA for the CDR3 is TGCAGCGTTGATGCGGGGCGCGGCTACACCTTC.

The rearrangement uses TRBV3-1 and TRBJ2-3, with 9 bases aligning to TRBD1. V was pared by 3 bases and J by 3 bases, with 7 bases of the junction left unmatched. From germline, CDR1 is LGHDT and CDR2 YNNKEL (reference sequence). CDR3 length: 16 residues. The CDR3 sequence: CASSQPGTGRTDTQYF. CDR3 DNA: TGTGCCAGCAGCCAGCCCGGGACAGGGAGGACAGATACGCAGTATTTT.

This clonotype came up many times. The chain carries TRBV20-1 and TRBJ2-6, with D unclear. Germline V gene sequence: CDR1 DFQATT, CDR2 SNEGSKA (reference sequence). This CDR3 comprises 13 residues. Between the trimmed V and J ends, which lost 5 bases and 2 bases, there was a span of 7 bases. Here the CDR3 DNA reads TGCAGTGCTGGGAAGGCTGGGGCCAACGTCCTGACTTTC. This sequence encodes CSAGKAGANVLTF.

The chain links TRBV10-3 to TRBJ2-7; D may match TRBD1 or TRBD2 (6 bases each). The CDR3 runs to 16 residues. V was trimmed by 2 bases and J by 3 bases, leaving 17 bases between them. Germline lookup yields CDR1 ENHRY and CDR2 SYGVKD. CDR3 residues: CAISERGDGSGYEQYF. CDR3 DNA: TGTGCCATCAGTGAGAGGGGGGACGGGAGCGGCTACGAGCAGTACTTC.